Detailed here is one T cell receptor beta chain. As processed by the authors: Nucleated cell counts were estimated from reference gene primer amplification. Generated by immunoSEQ multiplex PCR, the TCRdb table keeps only in-frame clones and is missing some. V, J and clone size are taken as reported in that table, and D and trimming were inferred from the DNA itself. The sample lists 200,000 to 250,000 clones, 80% to 90% occurring once. The sample originates from a study of blood T cell repertoires in COVID-19. The CDR3 extends over 17 amino acids. Germline V gene sequence: CDR1 MGHRA, CDR2 YSYEKL. V lost 0 bases, J lost 0 bases, and 5 bases stayed unmatched.

Sequencing used peripheral blood. This chain uses TRBV4-1 with TRBJ2-1, with TRBD1 matching over 7 bases. This TCR was recovered from a man aged 45-65 years with active or convalescent COVID-19. The CDR3 is CASSQDERDSSYNEQFF. The CDR3 nucleotides are TGCGCCAGCAGCCAAGATGAGAGGGACAGCTCCTACAATGAGCAGTTCTTC.